These T cell receptor beta chains were read from a single sample in a study of STAT3 mutations in large granular lymphocyte leukemia. Sequenced by immunoSEQ multiplex PCR; TCRdb stores in-frame clones only, minus some. The repertoire holds 4,500 to 6,000 clones, with roughly 94% as singletons. The sequenced sample consisted of peripheral blood mononuclear cells. Receptors originate from a man aged 60-69 years with T-cell large granular lymphocyte leukemia. Some clones in this sample may be carry-over from other donors' samples. Each CDR3 is given without its conserved first and last residue. The order of the fields is V gene, CDR3 length, J gene, CDR3 protein.

TRBV7-8	15	TRBJ1-1	ASSLEGGTLWNTEAF
TRBV13	13	TRBJ2-1	ASSLISGANNEQF
TRBV6-5	13	TRBJ1-5	ASSATGGGNQPQH
TRBV4-1	12	TRBJ2-5	ASSYGPTGETQY
TRBV18	13	TRBJ1-4	ASSPARGSDEKLF
TRBV19	13	TRBJ2-4	ASSIVDGAKNIQY
TRBV7-9	10	TRBJ1-5	ASSRGDQPQH
TRBV5-1	14	TRBJ1-5	ASSPTGGNSNQPQH
TRBV6-1	9	TRBJ2-7	ASSESYEQY
TRBV11-2	13	TRBJ2-7	ASSRDLPPNYEQY
TRBV10-2	14	TRBJ2-1	ASSALQGASYNEQF
TRBV30	10	TRBJ2-7	AWTAGGDEQY
TRBV7-9	12	TRBJ1-2	ASSLGDRANGYT
TRBV18	13	TRBJ2-6	ASSPSSSGANVLT
TRBV18	14	TRBJ2-7	ASSPPPGGPPYEQY
TRBV11-2	9	TRBJ2-6	ASSLSNVLT
TRBV13	13	TRBJ2-2	ASSSGQVRSGELF
TRBV6-1	12	TRBJ1-2	ASSEDRGLNGYT
TRBV27	14	TRBJ2-1	ASALLVGGMVNEQF
TRBV18	13	TRBJ2-7	ASSLGTVTSYEQY
TRBV25-1	13	TRBJ2-3	ASSDTARSTDTQY
TRBV6-5	8	TRBJ2-4	ASGVNIQY
TRBV10-3	14	TRBJ2-7	AIGSLSGRSSLEQY
TRBV5-4	12	TRBJ1-2	ASSPTGFENGYT
TRBV6-6	13	TRBJ2-7	ASRLQQGAHYEQY
TRBV5-4	13	TRBJ2-3	ASSATSANTDTQY
TRBV29-1	14	TRBJ2-7	SVGRQAGTSSYEQY
TRBV19	12	TRBJ2-2	ASGAGGFSGELF
TRBV2	12	TRBJ2-5	ASSELGNQETQY
TRBV29-1	11	TRBJ1-2	SARPTKAIGYT
TRBV30	11	TRBJ1-2	AWSVAGPYGYT
TRBV6-1	11	TRBJ1-2	ASKVGQGDGYT